Shown below are 26 T cell receptor beta chains from a single sample sequenced in a study of neurological immune-mediated disorders. TCRdb re-called the 5' RACE reads through MiXCR, storing one row per CDR3 protein. This sample yields tens of thousands of distinct CDR3 sequences, of which under 4.5% are seen a single time; 2.9% belongs to the top ten. Sequencing input: PBMCs. These receptors were taken from a woman aged 45-60 years with multiple sclerosis.

The table lists this clonotype with many counts. The chain joins TRBV6-5 to TRBJ2-5, with unresolved D. Deletions cut 0 bases from V and 0 bases from J, with 11 bases between. The CDR3 is made up of 16 amino acids. Per germline, CDR1 MNHEY and CDR2 SVGAGI. The CDR3: CASSYSGMRYQETQYF. For the CDR3, the DNA is TGTGCCAGCAGTTACTCAGGGATGAGGTACCAAGAGACCCAGTACTTC.

The chain carries TRBV18 and TRBJ2-7, with 11 bases matching TRBD1. Germline lookup yields CDR1 KGHSH and CDR2 LQKENI. V gave up 0 bases and J gave up 3 bases; unmatched junction bases: 4. CDR3 length: 16 amino acids. The chain's CDR3 is CASSPPVGTGGYEQYF. CDR3 nucleotides: TGTGCCAGCTCACCACCGGTGGGGACAGGGGGCTACGAGCAGTACTTC.

In regard to this clonotype: One end of the junction does not line up with germline, which may come from a read error. The chain has TRBV20-1 and TRBJ1-6; no clear D. Germline lookup yields CDR1 DFQATT and CDR2 SNEGSKA (reference sequence). This CDR3 has 16 amino acids. The CDR3 loop is CSARFSASSYNSTLNF. CDR3 DNA: TGCAGTGCTAGATTTAGCGCGAGCTCCTATAATTCAACCCTCAACTTT.

This clonotype was recorded many times. This chain links TRBV27 with TRBJ2-1, with D possibly TRBD2 on 6 matching bases. The V gene's germline CDR1 is MNHEY and CDR2 SMNVEV (reference sequence). V gave up 5 bases and J gave up 14 bases, with 19 bases separating them. The CDR3 is 13 amino acids. CDR3: CASSPTDGGGKFF. The CDR3 DNA sequence: TGTGCCAGCAGTCCAACTGACGGGGGTGGCAAGTTCTTC.

This clonotype has ten or more counts. The chain recombines TRBV3-1 with TRBJ2-7; TRBD1 agrees at 7 bases. This CDR3 has 14 amino acids. V lost 5 bases to trimming and J lost 0 bases; unmatched junction nucleotides: 4. Per the germline V gene, CDR1 is LGHDT and CDR2 is YNNKEL (reference sequence). CDR3 residues: CASSYGTASYEQYF. CDR3 DNA sequence: TGTGCCAGCAGCTACGGGACAGCCTCCTACGAGCAGTACTTC.

This clonotype was observed many times. CDR3 protein: CASSVGANVLTF. The CDR3 DNA sequence: TGTGCCAGCAGTGTTGGGGCCAACGTCCTGACTTTC. The chain uses TRBV2 and TRBJ2-6; D gene ambiguous. There are 12 residues in the CDR3. V lost 4 bases and J 3 bases, leaving 1 base between the germline ends. Germline CDR1 reads SNHLY; CDR2 reads FYNNEI.

This clonotype was counted many times. The genes are TRBV7-2 and TRBJ2-2; D uncertain. The CDR3 consists of 16 residues. V dropped 6 bases and J dropped 1 base, with 15 bases sitting between them. The V gene's germline CDR1 is SGHTA and CDR2 FQGNSA. In nucleotides, the CDR3 is TGTGCCAGCAGTCCTCCGGTGGCGCGGAACACCGGGGAGCTGTTTTTT. This gives the protein CASSPPVARNTGELFF.

Many counts were recorded for this clonotype. J is TRBJ2-7 and V is TRBV6-1; 9 positions match TRBD1. V lost 10 bases to trimming and J lost 9 bases; unmatched junction nucleotides: 13. The CDR3 spans 13 residues. CDR1 and CDR2 from the germline V gene are MNHNS and SASEGT. Here the CDR3 reads CAILRTGAPVQYF. Written as DNA, the CDR3 is TGTGCCATCCTCCGGACAGGGGCCCCCGTGCAGTACTTC.

This clonotype appeared many times. The CDR3 loop is CASSLYRGRDAFF. CDR3 in DNA: TGTGCCAGCAGCCTGTACAGGGGGCGGGATGCTTTCTTT. V and J are TRBV14 and TRBJ1-1; the match to TRBD1 covers 9 bases. The CDR3 has 13 residues. The germline CDR1 and CDR2 sequences are SGHDN and FVKESK. Trimming took 4 bases from V and 11 from J; bases not matched to a gene: 8.

This clonotype was found many times. The V and J genes are TRBV12-3 or TRBV12-4 and TRBJ1-5, with 7 bases matching TRBD1. V dropped 5 bases and J dropped 5; count of bases not matched to a gene: 9. This CDR3 region has 15 residues. The CDR3 nucleotides read TGTGCCAGCAGTCCCGGGACAGCCCCCCATCAGCCCCAGCATTTT. Residues: CASSPGTAPHQPQHF.

This clonotype has at least ten counts. Sequence at one end of the junction differs from germline and may be a read error. In nucleotides, the CDR3 is TGTGCTAGCAGCCAGAACCCGGGACAGGGGGCAGGCGATGAGCAGTTCTTC. The encoded protein is CASSQNPGQGAGDEQFF. The gene calls are TRBV7-7 and TRBJ2-1; 12 nucleotides match TRBD1. This CDR3 has 17 residues. Germline assignment: CDR1 SSHAT and CDR2 FNYEAQ (reference sequence).

This clonotype was recorded at least ten times. The chain links TRBV6-5 to TRBJ1-3; D remains unclear. Germline CDR1 is MNHEY and CDR2 is SVGAGI. Trimming shortened V by 8 bases and J by 6 bases, and 14 bases separated the two germline ends. CDR3 size: 13 residues. The CDR3 sequence is CASRTARLNTIYF. In DNA, the CDR3 is TGTGCCAGCCGGACCGCCAGATTAAACACCATATATTTT.

This clonotype was seen a handful of times. It may be a read error: a sequence one base away is much more abundant. The chain couples TRBV18 to TRBJ2-5; the D is unclear. Germline loops: CDR1 KGHSH, CDR2 LQKENI. The CDR3 extends over 13 amino acids. For the CDR3, the DNA is TGTGCCAGCTCACCAGGGATTCAAGAGAACCAGTACTTC. Amino acid sequence: CASSPGIQENQYF.

This clonotype was seen repeatedly, ten times or more. As DNA, the CDR3 is TGTGCCAGCAGTGGAGACAGGGGGCGAGAGACCCAGTACTTC. Protein: CASSGDRGRETQYF. The chain is built from TRBV6-1 and TRBJ2-5; 10 nucleotides match TRBD1. The CDR3 is made up of 14 amino acids. Germline CDR1 and CDR2: MNHNS and SASEGT. J lost 4 bases, V lost 4 bases, and 3 bases had no gene match.

In its sample, this clonotype was seen many times. This sequence joins TRBV20-1 and TRBJ2-3, with D perhaps matching TRBD2 (7 bases). Between the trimmed V and J ends, which lost 7 bases and 0 bases, there was a span of 26 bases. The V gene's germline CDR1 is DFQATT and CDR2 SNEGSKA (reference sequence). The CDR3 has 18 residues. The CDR3 sequence: CSGSRGAAGLLSTDTQYF. The CDR3 DNA reads as TGCAGTGGCTCCCGGGGGGCAGCCGGCCTACTTAGCACAGATACGCAGTATTTT.

At least ten counts were recorded for this clonotype. This chain connects TRBV20-1 to TRBJ2-3, with 9 bases aligning to TRBD2. CDR1 and CDR2 from the germline V gene are DFQATT and SNEGSKA (reference sequence). The CDR3 is made up of 14 amino acids. V dropped 4 bases and J dropped 1; count of bases not matched to a gene: 3. The CDR3 is CSATTSGGTDTQYF. As DNA, the CDR3 is TGCAGTGCTACGACTAGCGGAGGCACAGATACGCAGTATTTT.

There are many counts of this clonotype. For the CDR3, the DNA is TGTGCCAGCAGCTCCGGACTAGCGGGGGGTGAGCAGTTCTTC. This sequence encodes CASSSGLAGGEQFF. This sequence joins TRBV9 and TRBJ2-1, with TRBD2 matching 14 bases. The germline gives CDR1 SGDLS, CDR2 YYNGEE. The CDR3 runs 14 residues. The V gene end was trimmed by 4 bases and the J gene end by 9 bases; junction bases not matched to a gene: 3.

Many counts were recorded for this clonotype. The V and J genes are TRBV12-3 or TRBV12-4 and TRBJ1-5; D gene unclear. V lost 3 bases and J lost 3, with 3 bases in between. The CDR3 length is 12 residues. CDR3 loop: CASSLDNQPQHF. CDR3 in DNA: TGTGCCAGCAGTTTGGACAATCAGCCCCAGCATTTT.

This clonotype was observed a handful of times. The chain recombines TRBV6-6 with TRBJ1-1; a weak D match, TRBD1 (5 bases). The CDR3 is 13 amino acids. V gave up 7 bases and J gave up 0 bases, with 9 bases separating them. Germline CDR1 reads MNHNY; CDR2 reads SVGAGI (reference sequence). The CDR3 protein is CASTRGVNTEAFF. Here the CDR3 DNA reads TGTGCCAGCACCAGAGGGGTGAACACTGAAGCTTTCTTT.

This clonotype occurred many times. The genes are TRBV7-2 and TRBJ1-3; 7 bases match TRBD1. Trimming took 6 bases from V and 4 from J; bases not matched to a gene: 12. This CDR3 is 16 amino acids long. Germline CDR1 is SGHTA and CDR2 is FQGNSA. The chain's CDR3 is CASSPTTGEAGNTIYF. CDR3 nucleotide sequence: TGTGCCAGCAGTCCGACAACAGGGGAGGCGGGAAACACCATATATTTT.

There are many counts of this clonotype. The V call is TRBV20-1, the J call TRBJ1-4, with D unclear. Germline V gene sequence: CDR1 DFQATT, CDR2 SNEGSKA (reference sequence). CDR3 size: 12 residues. DNA of the CDR3: TGCAGCGCAGCTACAACTAATGAAAAACTGTTTTTT. This translates into CSAATTNEKLFF.

In its sample, this clonotype was seen many times. The rearrangement links TRBV20-1 to TRBJ1-1, with unresolved D. The CDR3 is made up of 13 amino acids. The germline gives CDR1 DFQATT, CDR2 SNEGSKA (reference sequence). V lost 5 bases and J 0 bases, leaving 10 bases between the germline ends. Here the CDR3 DNA reads TGCAGTGCTTTAGGTTCCCTGAACACTGAAGCTTTCTTT. It codes for CSALGSLNTEAFF.

This clonotype was counted many times. J is TRBJ2-7 and V is TRBV12-3 or TRBV12-4, with TRBD2 as a possible D gene (6 bases). V was shortened by 6 bases and J by 2 bases, with 17 bases between the two germline ends. This CDR3 comprises 15 residues. CDR3 coding DNA: TGTGCCAGCAGCCGTACCGGGACGGGAGCCTACGAGCAGTACTTC. Protein: CASSRTGTGAYEQYF.

This clonotype was detected many times. The chain joins TRBV20-1 to TRBJ1-5; no firm D call. This CDR3 comprises 15 residues. Germline V gene sequence: CDR1 DFQATT, CDR2 SNEGSKA (reference sequence). The V end lost 6 bases, the J end lost 4 bases, and 19 bases lay between the germline ends. The CDR3 here is CSAREKGNQNQPQHF. CDR3 nucleotides: TGCAGTGCCCGGGAAAAAGGGAACCAAAATCAGCCCCAGCATTTT.

This clonotype was counted between two and nine times. The chain combines TRBV29-1 with TRBJ2-3, with no clear D. CDR3 length: 14 residues. The V gene's germline CDR1 is SQVTM and CDR2 ANQGSEA. V was shortened by 3 bases and J by 0 bases, with 10 bases between the two germline ends. The CDR3 nucleotides read TGCAGCGTTGAGGCGACGGATAGCACAGATACGCAGTATTTT. Its translation: CSVEATDSTDTQYF.

This clonotype was detected a few times. This chain links TRBV19 with TRBJ1-6; the D gene is possibly TRBD1 (5 bases). The CDR3 spans 14 residues. Germline V CDR1 and CDR2: LNHDA, SQIVND (reference sequence). Trimming stripped 7 bases from V and 6 bases from J, with 13 bases between. CDR3 nucleotides: TGTGCCAGTACAGTTGGGGGGGGTAATTCACCCCTCCACTTT. Encoded protein: CASTVGGGNSPLHF.